These T cell receptor beta chains were read from a single sample in a study of blood T cell repertoires in COVID-19. The protocol was immunoSEQ multiplex PCR, while the TCRdb copy is restricted to in-frame clones and leaves out a portion. The data show 200,000 to 300,000 clones, roughly 80% seen once. The sequenced material came from peripheral blood. All receptors derive from a woman aged 18-35 years with acute or convalescent COVID-19. Both conserved end residues are part of each CDR3. Each record gives: V gene, clone size, J gene, D gene, CDR3 protein. D genes are given only for firm matches. Rows give clone size only sometimes, using once, few, many, or a class for an expanded clone.

>TRBV28|NA|TRBJ2-7|NA
CASSFRVPYEQYF
>TRBV21-1|NA|TRBJ1-2|NA
CASSTPIPRFRQNRSYGYTF
>TRBV20-1|NA|TRBJ1-4|NA
CSARVGGSSFF
>TRBV18|NA|TRBJ2-1|NA
CASSPRENEQFF
>TRBV28|once|TRBJ2-1|NA
CASSLQWYEQFF
>TRBV28|NA|TRBJ2-3|NA
CASIRGLTDTQYF
>TRBV24-1|NA|TRBJ2-3|NA
CATTTEIMDTQYF
>TRBV4-2|NA|TRBJ2-2|TRBD2
CASSHQLSGGQTGELFF
>TRBV6-5|NA|TRBJ2-7|TRBD2
CASGLIAGEYEQYF
>TRBV2|NA|TRBJ1-6|TRBD1
CASGTGTGSSYNSPLHF
>TRBV19|once|TRBJ2-6|TRBD2
CASSIERSGGAPSGANVLTF
>TRBV19|NA|TRBJ1-1|NA
CASSIVSNTEAFF
>TRBV28|NA|TRBJ1-2|NA
CASSLWATLVLAEVNGYTF
>TRBV7-2|NA|TRBJ1-4|NA
CASSLIAGGIGEKLFF
>TRBV4-3|few|TRBJ1-4|NA
CASSQALSSSGEKLFF
>TRBV6-5|NA|TRBJ1-1|NA
CASSYSAGVGTEAFF
>TRBV7-2|NA|TRBJ2-7|TRBD2
CASSLGTSGKLYEQYF
>TRBV28|once|TRBJ2-1|NA
CASSSPGTYPYNEQFF
>TRBV6-5|NA|TRBJ2-1|TRBD2
CASRGLASYNEQFF
>TRBV12-3/TRBV12-4|NA|TRBJ2-1|NA
CASSLVANEQFF
>TRBV9|once|TRBJ2-3|NA
CASSVGGTTSTDTQYF
>TRBV24-1|NA|TRBJ1-2|NA
CATSDFSANYGYTF
>TRBV15|NA|TRBJ2-3|TRBD1
CATSRESGQGADTQYF
>TRBV10-3|NA|TRBJ2-1|TRBD2
CAIRRSLVQRGYNEQFF